This TCR beta chain emerged from a study of CD8+ T cells in alopecia areata. Whole-study results and caveats: In scalp and blood during tofacitinib, many expanded lesional clones persisted. Scalp clonality decreased significantly with tofacitinib, and so did expanded CD8+ clones among the top 100.

Treatment described: oral pan-JAK inhibitor, 5-10 mg twice daily. Peripheral blood samples and lesional scalp punch biopsies were obtained from alopecia areata patients. Looked up from germline, CDR1 is SGHDT and CDR2 is YYEEEE. V lost 4 bases to trimming and J lost 2 bases, with 7 bases between them. This CDR3 has 12 residues. As to this clone: Its specificity is unknown.

Once RNA had been extracted, it was reverse transcribed into cDNA to act as the sequencing template. The data were produced by immunoSEQ multiplex PCR, yet TCRdb's version contains in-frame clones alone and is incomplete. The table records approximately 160,000 clones, 60% to 75% of them present only once. Here the sequenced sample was CD4+ T cells sorted from blood, taken at week 24, from a patient treated with tofacitinib. This sequence was found in a human donor with alopecia areata. The chain has TRBV5-6 and TRBJ2-7, with D maybe TRBD2 (5 bases). DNA for the CDR3: TGTGCCAGCAGCCTGGGAGCCTACGAGCAGTACTTC. It yields the protein CASSLGAYEQYF.